The 24 T cell receptor beta chains reported below all come from one sample, sequenced in a study of early T cells in non-severe SARS-CoV-2 infection. TCRdb processed the 5' RACE reads anew with MiXCR; each CDR3 protein has one entry. Of about 25,000 distinct CDR3 sequences in the sample, around 4% were seen once. Sample: whole blood. All receptors derive from an adult who was a healthcare worker with PCR-confirmed SARS-CoV-2 infection or an uninfected control (not recorded which).

This clonotype was picked up many times. This chain uses TRBV7-9 with TRBJ1-1; D gene unclear. CDR1 and CDR2 from the germline V gene are SEHNR and FQNEAQ (reference sequence). The CDR3 has 13 residues. V was clipped by 5 bases and J by 0 bases, with 7 bases between them. The CDR3 nucleotides read TGTGCCAGCAGCACCGACATGAACACTGAAGCTTTCTTT. It translates to CASSTDMNTEAFF.

This clonotype was seen repeatedly, ten times or more. The CDR3 reads CSAIAFFGLREGNAEAFF. The CDR3, as DNA: TGCAGTGCTATCGCGTTCTTCGGCCTCCGGGAGGGTAACGCTGAAGCTTTCTTT. V and J are TRBV20-1 and TRBJ1-1; D not resolved. This CDR3 is built from 18 residues. Trimming left V 4 bases short and J 6 bases short, with 30 bases between. The germline CDR1 and CDR2 sequences are DFQATT and SNEGSKA (reference sequence).

At least ten counts were recorded for this clonotype. CDR3 bases: TGTGCCAGCAGCTTTCGTCCCGGGACAGGGGGCGGTTCACCCCTCCACTTT. Translation: CASSFRPGTGGGSPLHF. The rearrangement joins TRBV7-2 to TRBJ1-6; TRBD1 matches 12 bases. Germline values: CDR1 SGHTA, CDR2 FQGNSA. CDR3 length equals 17 residues. After removal of 3 bases from V and 9 bases from J, the junction contained 9 bases not matched to a gene.

The chain links TRBV2 to TRBJ2-1; D is ambiguous. This CDR3 region has 13 residues. The V gene's germline CDR1 is SNHLY and CDR2 FYNNEI. V dropped 6 bases and J dropped 8 bases, with 14 bases sitting between them. CDR3 sequence: CASRAGLWDEQFF. In nucleotides, the CDR3 is TGTGCCAGCAGAGCAGGCCTTTGGGATGAGCAGTTCTTC.

This clonotype appeared many times. Here the CDR3 DNA reads TGTGCCAGCAGTTTAGCGGGAGCCTACGAGCAGTACTTC. This sequence encodes CASSLAGAYEQYF. The rearrangement uses TRBV28 and TRBJ2-7, with 7 nucleotides matching TRBD2. CDR3 length equals 13 residues. The V segment lost 2 bases and the J segment 2 bases; nucleotides outside the gene matches: 0. In germline, CDR1 is MDHEN, CDR2 SYDVKM.

This clonotype was counted many times. The rearrangement links TRBV20-1 to TRBJ2-1; the match to TRBD1 covers 7 bases. CDR1 DFQATT and CDR2 SNEGSKA come from the germline V gene (reference sequence). This CDR3 contains 17 residues. V was clipped by 1 base and J by 0 bases; unmatched bases: 9. The chain's CDR3 is CSARGTGLTNSYNEQFF. The CDR3 bases are TGCAGTGCTAGAGGGACAGGTCTCACAAACTCCTACAATGAGCAGTTCTTC.

This clonotype was seen many times. The J gene is TRBJ2-5, the V gene TRBV11-2; 15 nucleotides align to TRBD2. The CDR3 is 15 residues long. Germline CDR1 is SGHAT and CDR2 is FQNNGV. Losses at the gene ends were 4 bases for V and 3 bases for J; bases not matched to a gene: 0. DNA of the CDR3: TGTGCCAGCAGCTGGACTAGCGGGAGGGAAGAGACCCAGTACTTC. Protein: CASSWTSGREETQYF.

This clonotype showed up many times. The chain couples TRBV7-9 to TRBJ1-4, with 8 bases fitting TRBD1. CDR3 size: 14 residues. V shed 4 bases and J 4 bases; nucleotides not matched to a gene: 2. Germline V CDR1 and CDR2: SEHNR, FQNEAQ (reference sequence). The CDR3 coding sequence is TGTGCCAGCAGCTCGACAGGGGTTAATGAAAAACTGTTTTTT. Its translation is CASSSTGVNEKLFF.

In its sample, this clonotype was seen many times. The chain combines TRBV11-2 with TRBJ2-7; 11 bases match TRBD2. The junction had 7 bases not matched to a gene; V was cut back by 4 bases and J by 5 bases. The germline V gene encodes CDR1 SGHAT and CDR2 FQNNGV. The CDR3 has 15 amino acids. The chain's CDR3 is CASSSRLAGNHEQYF. CDR3 coding DNA: TGTGCCAGCAGCTCAAGACTAGCGGGGAATCACGAGCAGTACTTC.

This clonotype has at least ten counts. This rearrangement joins TRBV20-1 to TRBJ2-7; the D gene is possibly TRBD2 (5 bases). Germline V gene data show CDR1 as DFQATT and CDR2 as SNEGSKA (reference sequence). V was cut by 3 bases and J by 0 bases, with 15 bases left in between. This CDR3 is 15 amino acids long. DNA of the CDR3: TGCAGTGCTAGTGTCCCCGAGGGCCACTCCTACGAGCAGTACTTC. It codes for CSASVPEGHSYEQYF.

With regard to this clonotype: A much larger clonotype is one base distant, so this may be a read error. The V and J genes are TRBV4-1 and TRBJ1-1; no firm D call. Germline lookup yields CDR1 MGHRA and CDR2 YSYEKL. CDR3 length: 16 amino acids. V lost 1 base and J lost 3, with 15 bases in between. CDR3 bases: TGCGCCAGCAGCCAAGTTAATCTAGTTACGTACACTGAAGCTTTCTTT. Protein sequence: CASSQVNLVTYTEAFF.

The rearrangement links TRBV10-3 to TRBJ1-4, with D hard to call. The CDR3 totals 13 residues. Per the germline V gene, CDR1 is ENHRY and CDR2 is SYGVKD. V lost 4 bases and J lost 8, with 11 bases in between. The CDR3 protein is CAISGDAMEKLFF. The CDR3 region has the DNA TGTGCCATCAGTGGGGATGCTATGGAAAAACTGTTTTTT.

This clonotype was seen many times. The chain uses TRBV10-3 and TRBJ2-3, with a weak D call TRBD2 (6 bases). Germline CDR1 ENHRY, CDR2 SYGVKD. V lost 4 bases to trimming and J lost 4 bases, with 15 bases between them. The CDR3 is 15 amino acids. CDR3 amino acids: CAISGRDSAADTQYF. CDR3 sequence (DNA): TGTGCCATCAGTGGCCGGGACTCCGCAGCAGATACGCAGTATTTT.

By share of the sample, this clonotype is medium-sized. The J gene is TRBJ1-1, the V gene TRBV6-2 or TRBV6-3; D uncertain. The V end was cut by 2 bases, the J end by 5 bases, with 6 bases between. The CDR3 extends over 12 amino acids. In germline, CDR1 is MNHEY, CDR2 SVGEGT. The CDR3 sequence is CASSYERTEAFF. CDR3 bases: TGTGCCAGCAGTTACGAAAGGACTGAAGCTTTCTTT.

This clonotype has ten or more counts. The J gene is TRBJ2-1, the V gene TRBV20-1; no firm D call. Looked up from germline, CDR1 is DFQATT and CDR2 is SNEGSKA (reference sequence). The V and J ends lost 3 bases and 7 bases respectively, with 13 bases between them. The CDR3 is 13 amino acids. CDR3 coding DNA: TGCAGTGCTAGTAGACACAAGTCTAATGAGCAGTTCTTC. It translates to CSASRHKSNEQFF.

The table lists this clonotype with many counts. This chain connects TRBV11-2 to TRBJ2-7; 8 bases map to TRBD1. The CDR3 contains 16 residues. Unmatched junction bases numbered 7, after V lost 2 bases and J lost 1 base. Germline CDR1 SGHAT, CDR2 FQNNGV. The CDR3 region has the DNA TGTGCCAGCAGCTTAACCGACAGGGGAGCATCCTACGAGCAGTACGTC. It yields the protein CASSLTDRGASYEQYV.

There are many counts of this clonotype. The chain recombines TRBV6-1 with TRBJ2-5, with 8 nucleotides matching TRBD2. Trimming at V came to 6 bases and at J to 5 bases, leaving 17 bases not matched to a gene. The CDR3 is made up of 17 amino acids. Per germline, CDR1 MNHNS and CDR2 SASEGT. Written as DNA, the CDR3 is TGTGCCAGCAGGGTACTAGCGGCGGGGGATCCGGGGGAGACCCAGTACTTC. It yields the protein CASRVLAAGDPGETQYF.

This clonotype was seen ten or more times. This sequence joins TRBV4-3 and TRBJ1-5; possibly TRBD1 for D (6 bases). The V gene's germline CDR1 is LGHNA and CDR2 YSLEER. This CDR3 contains 15 residues. V was pared by 1 base and J by 5 bases, with 12 bases between. CDR3: CASSQVGKGDQPQHF. The CDR3 region has the DNA TGCGCCAGCAGCCAAGTTGGTAAGGGGGATCAGCCCCAGCATTTT.

This clonotype was seen a handful of times. The chain is built from TRBV24-1 and TRBJ2-3; 12 positions agree with TRBD2. V shed 6 bases and J 0 bases; nucleotides not matched to a gene: 6. Per the germline V gene, CDR1 is KGHDR and CDR2 is SFDVKD. The CDR3 has 17 residues. The CDR3 region is CATSTTGLAGSTDTQYF. The CDR3 coding sequence is TGTGCCACCAGTACAACCGGACTAGCGGGGAGCACAGATACGCAGTATTTT.

This clonotype was seen a few times. The chain links TRBV25-1 to TRBJ2-2; TRBD1 matches at 7 bases. With 6 bases clipped from V and 4 bases from J, the junction kept 8 bases outside the gene matches. CDR1 and CDR2 (germline): MGHDK, SYGVNS. There are 15 residues in the CDR3. The CDR3 DNA follows: TGTGCCAGCAGGACAGGGACCGACCGCACCGGGGAGCTGTTTTTT. Protein sequence: CASRTGTDRTGELFF.

This clonotype has a handful of counts. The rearrangement uses TRBV5-4 and TRBJ2-4; tentative D call: TRBD1 (6 bases). Trimming left V 1 base short and J 9 bases short, with 14 bases between. Germline V CDR1 and CDR2: SGHNT, YYREEE (reference sequence). The CDR3 spans 14 residues. The CDR3 DNA reads TGTGCCAGCAGCTTGACAGGGTCGGTCGGCATTCAGTACTTC. Translated, it gives CASSLTGSVGIQYF.

This clonotype came up a few times. The CDR3 DNA sequence: TGTGCCAGCAGGGAGGGGAGCTCCTACAATGAGCAGTTCTTC. Its protein is CASREGSSYNEQFF. This chain connects TRBV7-2 to TRBJ2-1, with a weak D call TRBD2 (6 bases). Germline V gene lookup returns CDR1 SGHTA and CDR2 FQGNSA. V was trimmed by 6 bases and J by 0 bases, leaving 9 bases between them. This CDR3 contains 14 residues.

This clonotype was picked up many times. The CDR3, as DNA: TGTGCCAGCAGCTCAGGGGTGTCGAATCAGCCCCAGCATTTT. It translates to CASSSGVSNQPQHF. The chain is built from TRBV7-8 and TRBJ1-5; maybe TRBD1 (6 bases). The CDR3 length is 14 residues. The germline CDR1 and CDR2 sequences are SGHVS and FQNEAQ. Trimming stripped 4 bases from V and 4 bases from J, with 11 bases between.

This clonotype has at least ten counts. The chain carries TRBV7-2 and TRBJ2-3; TRBD1 matches at 8 bases. Germline V gives CDR1 SGHTA, CDR2 FQGNSA. J was trimmed by 2 bases and V by 4 bases; bases with no gene match: 11. The CDR3 is 17 residues long. CDR3 in DNA: TGTGCCAGCAGCTCTAGGGCCGGGACAGGCCACACAGATACGCAGTATTTT. As protein: CASSSRAGTGHTDTQYF.